This T cell receptor (beta chain) appears in the sequencing data of a study of blood T cell repertoires in COVID-19. Overall study context: Sites in the United States, Italy and Spain provided acute and convalescent COVID-19 samples.

With 3 bases clipped from V and 2 bases from J, the junction kept 8 bases outside the gene matches. The CDR3 runs 17 residues. The germline CDR1 and CDR2 sequences are WSHSY and SAAADI. Authors' analysis steps: Amplification with reference gene primers provided the estimates of nucleated cell counts. The data were produced by immunoSEQ multiplex PCR, yet TCRdb's version contains in-frame clones alone and is incomplete. The V and J calls and clone size were taken over from that table, and D and trimming were inferred from the DNA. The top ten clones hold around 9% of a sample with around 190,000 clones, approximately 78% of them seen once. Enrollees, about 18 to 90 years old, lived in some 24 US areas. Researchers sorted participants into cohorts using their self-reported clinical history.

Input material: PBMCs or T cells enriched from blood (not recorded which). This receptor was taken from a middle-aged man who had recovered from COVID-19. This chain connects TRBV10-2 to TRBJ1-2; 11 nucleotides align to TRBD1. The CDR3 nucleotides read TGCGCCAGCAGTGAAATAAGGGGGACAGGGGGGAACTATGGCTACACCTTC. Its translation is CASSEIRGTGGNYGYTF.